This T cell receptor beta chain was sequenced during a study of blood T cell repertoires in COVID-19. Clones were sequenced by immunoSEQ multiplex PCR, and TCRdb holds only the in-frame ones, with some missing. The table shows 130,000 to 150,000 clones, with roughly 90% occurring only once. What was sequenced was peripheral blood. This TCR derives from a man in his 70s with acute or convalescent COVID-19.

The CDR3 nucleotides read TGTGCCAGCAGCGCACTAGCGGGAGATACCGGGGAGCTGTTTTTT. It is translated as CASSALAGDTGELFF. The J gene is TRBJ2-2, the V gene TRBV7-2, with 11 positions matching TRBD2. The ends lost 5 bases at V and 5 bases at J; junction bases unmatched: 4. The length of the CDR3 is 15 residues. In germline, CDR1 is SGHTA, CDR2 FQGNSA.